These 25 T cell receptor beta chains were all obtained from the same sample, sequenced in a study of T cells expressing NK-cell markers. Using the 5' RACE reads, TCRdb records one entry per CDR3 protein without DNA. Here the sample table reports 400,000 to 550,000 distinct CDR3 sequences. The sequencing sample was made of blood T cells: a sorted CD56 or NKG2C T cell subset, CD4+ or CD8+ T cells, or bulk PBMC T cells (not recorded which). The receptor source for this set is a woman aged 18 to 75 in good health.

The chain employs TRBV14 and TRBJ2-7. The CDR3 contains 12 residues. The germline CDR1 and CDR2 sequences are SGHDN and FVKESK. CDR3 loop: CASSYDPTEQYF.

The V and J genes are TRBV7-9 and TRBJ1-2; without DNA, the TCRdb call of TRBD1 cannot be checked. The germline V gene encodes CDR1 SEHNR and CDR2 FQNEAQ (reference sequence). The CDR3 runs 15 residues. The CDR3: CASSSGLLGAYGYTF. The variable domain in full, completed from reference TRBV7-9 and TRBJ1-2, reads DTGVSQNPRHKITKRGQNVTFRCDPISEHNRLYWYRQTLGQGPEFLTYFQNEAQLEKSRLLSDRFSAERPKGSFSTLEIQRTEQGDSAMYLCASSSGLLGAYGYTFGSGTRLTVV.

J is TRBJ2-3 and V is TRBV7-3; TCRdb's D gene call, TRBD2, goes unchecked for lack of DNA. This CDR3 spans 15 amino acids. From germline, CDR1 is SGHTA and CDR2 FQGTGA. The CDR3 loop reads CASSHSGGAADTQYF.

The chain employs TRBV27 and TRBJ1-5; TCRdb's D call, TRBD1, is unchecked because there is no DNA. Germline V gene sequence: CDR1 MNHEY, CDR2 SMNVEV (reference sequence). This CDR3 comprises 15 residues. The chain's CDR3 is CASSLIGGNNQPQHF.

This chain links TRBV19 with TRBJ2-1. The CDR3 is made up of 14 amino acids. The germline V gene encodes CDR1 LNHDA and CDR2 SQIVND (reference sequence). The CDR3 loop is CASSILGGYNEQFF. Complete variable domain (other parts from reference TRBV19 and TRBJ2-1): DGGITQSPKYLFRKEGQNVTLSCEQNLNHDAMYWYRQDPGQGLRLIYYSQIVNDFQKGDIAEGYSVSREKKESFPLTVTSAQKNPTAFYLCASSILGGYNEQFFGPGTRLTVL.

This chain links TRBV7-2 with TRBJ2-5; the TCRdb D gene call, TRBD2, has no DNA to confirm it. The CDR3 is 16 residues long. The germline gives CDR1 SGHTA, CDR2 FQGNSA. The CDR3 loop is CASSPTGTAGWETQYF.

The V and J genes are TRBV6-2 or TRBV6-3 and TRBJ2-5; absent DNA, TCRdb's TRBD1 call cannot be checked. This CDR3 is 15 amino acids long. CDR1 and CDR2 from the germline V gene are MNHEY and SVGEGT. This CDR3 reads CASSYLDRTQETQYF.

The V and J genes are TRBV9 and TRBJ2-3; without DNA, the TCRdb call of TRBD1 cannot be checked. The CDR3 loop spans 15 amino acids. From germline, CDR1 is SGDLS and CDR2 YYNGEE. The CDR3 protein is CASSPRDRAADTQYF.

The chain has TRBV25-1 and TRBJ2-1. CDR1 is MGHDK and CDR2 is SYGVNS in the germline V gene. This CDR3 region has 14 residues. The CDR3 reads CASSEYGQTNEQFF.

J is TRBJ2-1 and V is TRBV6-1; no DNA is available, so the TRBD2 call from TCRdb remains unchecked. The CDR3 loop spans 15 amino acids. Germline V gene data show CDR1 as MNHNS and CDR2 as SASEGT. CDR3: CASSGPSGGYNEQFF.

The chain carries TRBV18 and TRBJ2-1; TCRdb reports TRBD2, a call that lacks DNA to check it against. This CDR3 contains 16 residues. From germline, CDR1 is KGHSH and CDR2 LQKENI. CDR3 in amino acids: CASSPALADLGNEQFF.

The CDR3 reads CSVEPTAADTQYF. This sequence joins TRBV29-1 and TRBJ2-3. The CDR3 has 13 amino acids. Germline V CDR1 and CDR2: SQVTM, ANQGSEA.

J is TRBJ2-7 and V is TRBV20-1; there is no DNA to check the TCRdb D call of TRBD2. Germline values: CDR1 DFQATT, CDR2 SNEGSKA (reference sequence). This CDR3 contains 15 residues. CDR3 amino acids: CSAPPQGLAGYEQYF.

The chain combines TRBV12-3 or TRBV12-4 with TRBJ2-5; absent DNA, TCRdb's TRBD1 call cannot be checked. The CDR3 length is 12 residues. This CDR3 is CASRGTVGTQYF.

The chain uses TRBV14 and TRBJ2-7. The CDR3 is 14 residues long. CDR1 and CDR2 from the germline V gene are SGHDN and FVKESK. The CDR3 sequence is CASSQVFRSYEQYF.

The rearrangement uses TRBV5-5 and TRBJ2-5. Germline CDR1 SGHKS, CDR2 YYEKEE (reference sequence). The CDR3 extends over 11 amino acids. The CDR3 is CASTIQETQYF.

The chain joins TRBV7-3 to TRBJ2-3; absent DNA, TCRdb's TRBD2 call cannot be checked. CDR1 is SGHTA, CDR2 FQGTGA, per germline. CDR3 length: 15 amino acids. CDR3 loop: CASSPAGGDTDTQYF. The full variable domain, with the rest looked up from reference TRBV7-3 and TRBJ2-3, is GAGVSQTPSNKVTEKGKYVELRCDPISGHTALYWYRQSLGQGPEFLIYFQGTGAADDSGLPNDRFFAVRPEGSVSTLKIQRTERGDSAVYLCASSPAGGDTDTQYFGPGTRLTVL.

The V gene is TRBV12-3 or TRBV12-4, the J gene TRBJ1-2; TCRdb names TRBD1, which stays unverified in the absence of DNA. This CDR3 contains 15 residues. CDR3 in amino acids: CASSLQSQRGGGYTF.

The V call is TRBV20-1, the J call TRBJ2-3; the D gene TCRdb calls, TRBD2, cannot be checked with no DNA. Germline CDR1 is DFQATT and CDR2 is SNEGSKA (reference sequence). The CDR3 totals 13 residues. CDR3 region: CSAPRDQTDTQYF.

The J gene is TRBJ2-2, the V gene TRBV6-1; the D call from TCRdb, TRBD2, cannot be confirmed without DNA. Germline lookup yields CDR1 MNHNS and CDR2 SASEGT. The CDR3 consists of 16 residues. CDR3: CASSGSGTDNTGELFF.

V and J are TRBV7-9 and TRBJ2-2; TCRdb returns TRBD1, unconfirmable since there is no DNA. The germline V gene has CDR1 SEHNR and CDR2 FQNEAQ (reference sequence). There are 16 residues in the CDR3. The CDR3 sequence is CASSLPGQAVTGELFF.

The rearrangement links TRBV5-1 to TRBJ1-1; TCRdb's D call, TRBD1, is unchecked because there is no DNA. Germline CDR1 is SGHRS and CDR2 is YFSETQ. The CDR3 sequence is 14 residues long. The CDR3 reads CASSQGHPNTEAFF.

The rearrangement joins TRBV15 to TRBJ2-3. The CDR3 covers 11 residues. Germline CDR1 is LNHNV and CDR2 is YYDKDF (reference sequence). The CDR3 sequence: CATSERDTQYF.

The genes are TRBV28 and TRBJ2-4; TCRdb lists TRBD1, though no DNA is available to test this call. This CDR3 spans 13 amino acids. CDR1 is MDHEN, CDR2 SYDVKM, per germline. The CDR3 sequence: CASSRGTKNIQYF.

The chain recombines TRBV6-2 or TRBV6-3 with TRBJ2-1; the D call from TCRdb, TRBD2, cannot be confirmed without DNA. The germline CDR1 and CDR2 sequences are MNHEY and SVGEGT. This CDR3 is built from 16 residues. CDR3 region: CASRTRGGGSYNEQFF.